The T cell receptor beta chain described here comes from a study of T cells after yellow fever vaccination. This clonotype turned up a few times. MiXCR, run by TCRdb on the 5' RACE reads, gives a single entry per CDR3 protein. Here the sample spans hundreds of thousands of distinct CDR3 sequences, 7% to 9% being singletons. Germline CDR1 reads DFQATT; CDR2 reads SNEGSKA (reference sequence). CDR3 size: 15 residues. V was pared by 0 bases and J by 4 bases, with 13 bases between. The chain combines TRBV20-1 with TRBJ2-1; a weak D match, TRBD2 (7 bases). Material: PBMCs, obtained 35 to 50 days after the first yellow fever vaccination. The TCR originated in a man aged 18 to 29 who received the YFV17D yellow fever vaccine. The CDR3, as DNA: TGCAGTGCTAGAGATCTGGGGGGGCCTTACAATGAGCAGTTCTTC. Translation gives CSARDLGGPYNEQFF.